The text below deals with one TCR beta chain. As yet, its antigen is unknown. Additional DNA sequences in this sample encode the identical CDR3. It was CD45RO-negative cells, positively selected for CCR7, that made up naive CD8 cells, with terminally differentiated effector memory CD45RA+ cells excluded. Donors were Caucasian adults residing in Nashville, Tennessee, USA. The source of the sample is a study of shared clonotypes between healthy human individuals. Overall study findings and caveats: Clonotype sharing among donors, it was expected, would be affected by sequencing depth.

The repertoire was sequenced with immunoSEQ multiplex PCR; TCRdb's copy has only in-frame clones and lacks some. The data contain hundreds of thousands of clones, 80% to 95% of them seen just once; the ten biggest clones take up more than 20%. CDR1 and CDR2 from the germline V gene are SGHTA and FQGNSA. V was trimmed by 5 bases and J by 0 bases, leaving 8 bases between them. CDR3 length: 14 amino acids. The TCR sequence derives from a man younger than 45 in good health. Sequencing was done on a sample of naive CD8+ T cells sorted from blood. The chain uses TRBV7-2 and TRBJ2-1, with D uncertain. CDR3 nucleotides: TGTGCCAGCAGCGCCCCCCCCTCCTACAATGAGCAGTTCTTC. Translation: CASSAPPSYNEQFF. Looking up the rest from reference TRBV7-2 and TRBJ2-1 gives the full variable domain: GAGVSQSPSNKVTEKGKDVELRCDPISGHTALYWYRQSLGQGLEFLIYFQGNSAPDKSGLPSDRFSAERTGGSVSTLTIQRTQQEDSAVYLCASSAPPSYNEQFFGPGTRLTVL.